The sequence of this T cell receptor beta chain was determined in a study of shared clonotypes between healthy human individuals. The assay was immunoSEQ multiplex PCR, and TCRdb's table has in-frame clones only and misses some. Seen here are approximately 330,000 clones, over 70% observed once, and the top ten hold more than 9%. Concerning this clone itself: Other DNA sequences in this specimen translate into the identical CDR3.

V shed 1 base and J shed 0 bases, with 7 bases lying between them. Germline CDR1 reads SGHTA; CDR2 reads FQGNSA. The CDR3 spans 15 residues. Sequenced material: memory CD4+ T cells sorted from blood. As to subset: CD45RA-negative fraction. The rearrangement uses TRBV7-2 and TRBJ2-1, with D unclear. The TCR sequence derives from a young man in good health. For the CDR3, the DNA is TGTGCCAGCAGCTTAGGGGCTGGCTCCTACAATGAGCAGTTCTTC. It codes for CASSLGAGSYNEQFF. Supplemented by reference TRBV7-2 and TRBJ2-1, the full variable domain reads GAGVSQSPSNKVTEKGKDVELRCDPISGHTALYWYRQSLGQGLEFLIYFQGNSAPDKSGLPSDRFSAERTGGSVSTLTIQRTQQEDSAVYLCASSLGAGSYNEQFFGPGTRLTVL.